This record looks at one TCR beta chain sequence and its context. The entry originates in a study of cytomegalovirus exposure and HLA in healthy donors. This CDR3 region has 16 residues. Germline CDR1 and CDR2: WNHNN and SYGVQD (reference sequence). Germline trimming cut 7 bases from V and 9 bases from J; bases unmatched to any gene: 18. The PCR contained 60 Vbeta and 13 Jbeta primers. The assay was immunoSEQ multiplex PCR, and TCRdb's table has in-frame clones only and misses some. Among approximately 180,000 clones listed, roughly 85% were seen once. The source material was PBMCs. The V call is TRBV10-1, the J call TRBJ2-1; TRBD2 matches 7 bases. The origin of this receptor is a young woman in good health and CMV-seronegative. CDR3 region: CASIPYAGASNSEQFF. CDR3 DNA sequence: TGCGCCAGCATACCGTACGCGGGAGCCTCAAACAGTGAGCAGTTCTTC.